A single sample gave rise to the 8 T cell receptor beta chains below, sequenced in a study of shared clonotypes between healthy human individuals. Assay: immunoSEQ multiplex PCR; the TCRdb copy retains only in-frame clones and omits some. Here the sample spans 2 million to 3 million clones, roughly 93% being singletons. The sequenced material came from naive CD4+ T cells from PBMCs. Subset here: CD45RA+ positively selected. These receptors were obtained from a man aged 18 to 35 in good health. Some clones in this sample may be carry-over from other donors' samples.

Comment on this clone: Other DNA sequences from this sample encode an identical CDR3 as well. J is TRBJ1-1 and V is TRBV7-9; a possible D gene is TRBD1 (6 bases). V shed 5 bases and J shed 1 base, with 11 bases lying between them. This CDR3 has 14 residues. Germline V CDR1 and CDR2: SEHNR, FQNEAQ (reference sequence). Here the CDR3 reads CASSLLQGNTEAFF. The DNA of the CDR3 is TGTGCCAGCAGCCTCCTACAGGGGAACACTGAAGCTTTCTTT.

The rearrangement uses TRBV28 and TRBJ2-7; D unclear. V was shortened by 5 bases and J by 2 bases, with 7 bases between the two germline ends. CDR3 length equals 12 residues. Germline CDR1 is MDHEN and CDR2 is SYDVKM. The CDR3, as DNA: TGTGCCAGCAGTCGAAAAACCTACGAGCAGTACTTC. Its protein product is CASSRKTYEQYF.

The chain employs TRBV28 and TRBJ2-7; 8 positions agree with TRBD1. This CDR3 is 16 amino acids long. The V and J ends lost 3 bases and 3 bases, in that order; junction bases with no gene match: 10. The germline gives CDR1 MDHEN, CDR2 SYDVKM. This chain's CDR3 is CASSFEWGQAGYEQYF. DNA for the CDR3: TGTGCCAGCAGTTTTGAGTGGGGACAGGCGGGCTACGAGCAGTACTTC.

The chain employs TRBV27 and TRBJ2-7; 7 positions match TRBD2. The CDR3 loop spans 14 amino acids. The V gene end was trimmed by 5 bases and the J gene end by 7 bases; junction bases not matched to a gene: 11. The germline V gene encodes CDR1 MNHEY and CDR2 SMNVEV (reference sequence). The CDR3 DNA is TGTGCCAGCAGTCTAGGGACTTCAGCGGGAGAGCAGTACTTC. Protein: CASSLGTSAGEQYF.

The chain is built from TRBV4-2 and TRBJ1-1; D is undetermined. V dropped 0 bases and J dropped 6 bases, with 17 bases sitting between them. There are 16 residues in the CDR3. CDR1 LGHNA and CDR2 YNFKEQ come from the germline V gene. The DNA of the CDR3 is TGTGCCAGCAGCCAAGATATCTCGGTACCTGGGGCTGAAGCTTTCTTT. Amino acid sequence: CASSQDISVPGAEAFF.

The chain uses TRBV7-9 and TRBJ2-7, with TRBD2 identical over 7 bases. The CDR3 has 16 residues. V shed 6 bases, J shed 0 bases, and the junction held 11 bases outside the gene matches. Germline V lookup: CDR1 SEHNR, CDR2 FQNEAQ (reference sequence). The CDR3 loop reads CASSGGPGGHSYEQYF. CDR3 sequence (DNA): TGTGCCAGCAGTGGAGGGCCGGGAGGCCACTCCTACGAGCAGTACTTC.

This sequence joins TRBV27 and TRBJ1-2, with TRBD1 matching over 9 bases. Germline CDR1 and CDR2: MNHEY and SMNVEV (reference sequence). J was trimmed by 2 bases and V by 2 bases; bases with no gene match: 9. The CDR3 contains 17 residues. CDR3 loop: CASSLTSGTGNNYGYTF. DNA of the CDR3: TGTGCCAGCAGTTTAACTTCCGGGACAGGGAACAACTATGGCTACACCTTC.

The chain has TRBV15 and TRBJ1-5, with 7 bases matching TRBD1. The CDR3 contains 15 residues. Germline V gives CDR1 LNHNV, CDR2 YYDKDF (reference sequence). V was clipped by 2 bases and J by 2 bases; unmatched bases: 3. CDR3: CATSRRGTGNQPQHF. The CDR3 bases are TGTGCCACCAGCAGACGGGGGACAGGCAATCAGCCCCAGCATTTT.